This entry concerns a single TCR beta chain. These data belong to a study of blood T cell repertoires in COVID-19. Study-level information: PBMCs, B-cell-depleted T cells, or T cells were the source of the cDNA or gDNA that made up the material.

This table comes from immunoSEQ multiplex PCR, and its TCRdb copy is limited to in-frame clones, with some not included. Of about 71,000 clones listed, over 75% are singletons. The ends were cut back, 2 bases at V and 5 bases at J, with 12 bases in the middle. CDR3 length equals 14 residues. The V gene's germline CDR1 is MNHNS and CDR2 SASEGT. This sequence joins TRBV6-1 and TRBJ1-2, with TRBD1 as a possible D gene (5 bases). This receptor was identified in a woman under 30 with acute or convalescent COVID-19. Source material: peripheral blood. In DNA form, the CDR3 reads TGTGCCAGCAGTGAAAATTGGGGGGGATATGGCTACACCTTC. Protein product: CASSENWGGYGYTF.